This T cell receptor beta chain was documented in a study of shared clonotypes between healthy human individuals. Selected positively for CCR7 and CD45RO-negative, naive CD8 cells excluded terminally differentiated effector memory CD45RA+ cells. Sequencing used immunoSEQ multiplex PCR; TCRdb keeps in-frame clones, though not all of them. Of some 2 million clones listed, less than 95% are singletons. Trimming cost V 2 bases and J 8 bases; bases outside gene matches: 4. From germline, CDR1 is MNHEY and CDR2 SMNVEV (reference sequence). The CDR3 covers 14 residues. Notes on the study in general: Against clonotypes common to all four donors, non-shared ones had lower generation probabilities.

Details on this clone: What it binds is not known. At the DNA level, this CDR3 is encoded by other sequences in the same sample as well.

The rearrangement uses TRBV27 and TRBJ1-4, with 8 bases identical to TRBD1. The specimen was naive CD8+ T cells sorted from blood. This receptor was taken from a man between 18 and 35 years old in good health. The CDR3 sequence is CASSLTGGNEKLFF. The CDR3 nucleotides read TGTGCCAGCAGTTTAACAGGGGGGAACGAAAAACTGTTTTTT.